Listed below are T cell receptor beta chains from one sample, sequenced in a study of CD8+ T cells in alopecia areata. TCRdb keeps only in-frame clones here, not all; method: immunoSEQ multiplex PCR. The table records approximately 150,000 clones, 85% to 90% of them present only once. Sequencing was performed on CD8+ T cells sorted from blood, taken at week 0. Source of these receptors: a human donor with alopecia areata. CDR3s include the opening cysteine and the closing phenylalanine or tryptophan. A D gene is named only where the DNA matches it firmly. Size tells how often a clone was seen (once, few, many) or the class of an expanded clone, and some rows leave it out.

J gene,clone size,D gene,V gene,CDR3 protein,CDR3 DNA
TRBJ2-4,NA,TRBD1,TRBV5-6,CASSLGQGPAKNIQYF,TGTGCCAGCAGCCTAGGACAGGGCCCAGCCAAAAACATTCAGTACTTC
TRBJ2-7,NA,TRBD1,TRBV5-1,CASSLGQSFDLEQYF,TGCGCCAGCAGCCTGGGACAGTCGTTCGATCTCGAGCAGTACTTC
TRBJ2-1,NA,NA,TRBV23-1,CASSQSAGRNEQFF,TGCGCCAGCAGTCAATCGGCAGGTCGAAATGAGCAGTTCTTC
TRBJ2-7,NA,TRBD1,TRBV4-1,CASSQDVGQGSYEQYF,TGCGCCAGCAGCCAAGATGTGGGACAGGGGTCCTACGAGCAGTACTTC
TRBJ2-2,NA,NA,TRBV7-8,CASSSIRQTNTGELFF,TGTGCCAGCAGCTCGATCAGACAGACGAACACCGGGGAGCTGTTTTTT
TRBJ2-2,NA,NA,TRBV7-2,CASSLGVGFNTGELFF,TGTGCCAGCAGCTTAGGTGTGGGGTTCAACACCGGGGAGCTGTTTTTT
TRBJ2-7,NA,NA,TRBV29-1,CSVRTVGSSYEQYF,TGCAGCGTTAGGACAGTAGGAAGCTCCTACGAGCAGTACTTC
TRBJ1-1,NA,NA,TRBV7-9,CASDTGEAFF,TGTGCCAGTGACACAGGTGAAGCTTTCTTT
TRBJ2-7,NA,NA,TRBV4-1,CASSQERPASYEQYF,TGCGCCAGCAGCCAAGAAAGACCCGCATCCTACGAGCAGTACTTC
TRBJ1-1,NA,NA,TRBV18,CASSPSTDTEAFF,TGTGCCAGCTCACCATCGACAGACACTGAAGCTTTCTTT
TRBJ2-6,NA,NA,TRBV30,CAWGPLSGANVLTF,TGTGCCTGGGGACCACTCTCTGGGGCCAACGTCCTGACTTTC
TRBJ2-5,NA,TRBD2,TRBV5-6,CASSSGTSRGETQYF,TGTGCCAGCAGCTCCGGGACTAGTCGGGGAGAGACCCAGTACTTC
TRBJ1-5,many,TRBD1,TRBV7-2,CASSLLVDRGIQPQHF,TGTGCCAGCAGCTTACTCGTGGACAGGGGGATCCAGCCCCAGCATTTT
TRBJ2-1,NA,TRBD1,TRBV29-1,CSVEEGQGSNEQFF,TGCAGCGTTGAGGAGGGACAGGGGAGTAATGAGCAGTTCTTC
TRBJ2-5,NA,TRBD2,TRBV29-1,CSAVPETSGQETQYF,TGCAGCGCCGTCCCCGAGACTAGCGGCCAAGAGACCCAGTACTTC
TRBJ2-1,few,NA,TRBV6-1,CATLSRVKDNEQFF,TGTGCCACTTTATCGAGGGTAAAGGACAATGAGCAGTTCTTC
TRBJ2-1,once,TRBD2,TRBV9,CASSADPGLAGGRREFF,TGTGCCAGCAGCGCTGACCCGGGACTAGCGGGGGGGCGTCGAGAGTTCTTC
TRBJ2-7,NA,NA,TRBV11-2,CASSLYLGPYEQYF,TGTGCCAGCAGCTTATATCTCGGACCCTACGAGCAGTACTTC
TRBJ2-3,NA,TRBD1,TRBV11-2,CASSPGQGGTDTQYF,TGTGCCAGCAGCCCAGGACAGGGGGGCACAGATACGCAGTATTTT
TRBJ2-5,NA,NA,TRBV6-5,CASSYDETQYF,TGTGCCAGCAGTTACGACGAGACCCAGTACTTC
TRBJ1-2,few,TRBD1,TRBV14,CASSHGTGSGYTF,TGTGCCAGCAGCCACGGGACAGGGAGTGGCTACACCTTC